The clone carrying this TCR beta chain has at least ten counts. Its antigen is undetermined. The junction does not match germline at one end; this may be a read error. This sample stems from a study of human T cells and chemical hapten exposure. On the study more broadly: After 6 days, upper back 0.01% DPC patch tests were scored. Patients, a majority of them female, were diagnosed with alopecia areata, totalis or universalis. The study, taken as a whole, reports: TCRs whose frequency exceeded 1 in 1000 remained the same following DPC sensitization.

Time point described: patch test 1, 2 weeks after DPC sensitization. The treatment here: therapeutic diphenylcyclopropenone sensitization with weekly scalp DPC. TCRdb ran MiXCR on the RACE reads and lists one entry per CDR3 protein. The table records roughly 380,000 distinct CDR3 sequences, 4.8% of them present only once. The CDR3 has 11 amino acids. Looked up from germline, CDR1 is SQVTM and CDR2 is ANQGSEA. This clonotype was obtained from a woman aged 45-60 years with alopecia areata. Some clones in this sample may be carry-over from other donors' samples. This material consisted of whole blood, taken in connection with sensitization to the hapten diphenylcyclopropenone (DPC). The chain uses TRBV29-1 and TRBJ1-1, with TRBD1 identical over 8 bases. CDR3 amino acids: CSVTRTGRASF. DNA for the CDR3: TGCAGCGTTACCCGGACAGGGCGAGCTTCCTTT.